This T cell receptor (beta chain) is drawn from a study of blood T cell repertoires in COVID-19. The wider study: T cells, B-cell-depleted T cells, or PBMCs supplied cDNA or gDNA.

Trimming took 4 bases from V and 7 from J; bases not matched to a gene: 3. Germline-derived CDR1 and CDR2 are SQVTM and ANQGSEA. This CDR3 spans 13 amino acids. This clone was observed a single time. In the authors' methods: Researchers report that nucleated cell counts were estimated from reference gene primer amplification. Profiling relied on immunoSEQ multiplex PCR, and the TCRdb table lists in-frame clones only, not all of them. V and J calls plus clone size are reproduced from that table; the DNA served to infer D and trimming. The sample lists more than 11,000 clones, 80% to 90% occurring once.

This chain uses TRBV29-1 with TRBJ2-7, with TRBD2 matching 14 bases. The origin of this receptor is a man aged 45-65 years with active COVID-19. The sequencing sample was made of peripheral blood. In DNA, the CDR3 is TGCAGCGTTGGGCGACTAGCGGGAGGGGAGCAGTACTTC. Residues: CSVGRLAGGEQYF.